The 27 T cell receptor beta chains in this list originate from one sample, sequenced in a study of response to subunit inactivated influenza vaccine. MiXCR, applied by TCRdb to the RT-PCR reads, yields one record per CDR3 protein. The data show about 540,000 distinct CDR3 sequences, 11% to 15% seen once. Sequences were derived from PBMCs from blood, sampled about 13 days after vaccination. The receptor source for this set is a man aged 45-65 years who received an inactivated influenza vaccine.

This clonotype was observed a handful of times. V and J are TRBV11-2 and TRBJ2-5, with TRBD2 as a possible D gene (6 bases). CDR3 length: 14 residues. Germline values: CDR1 SGHAT, CDR2 FQNNGV. The V end was cut by 5 bases, the J end by 1 base, with 11 bases between. CDR3 residues: CASSPVAVQETQYF. The CDR3 nucleotides read TGTGCCAGCAGCCCCGTAGCGGTCCAAGAGACCCAGTACTTC.

This clonotype occurred a few times. The chain recombines TRBV10-3 with TRBJ1-3; maybe TRBD1 (5 bases). V dropped 6 bases and J dropped 0 bases, with 9 bases sitting between them. CDR3 length equals 14 residues. The germline V gene encodes CDR1 ENHRY and CDR2 SYGVKD. The CDR3, as DNA: TGTGCCATCAGGCCGGGACGCTCTGGAAACACCATATATTTT. Translated, it gives CAIRPGRSGNTIYF.

This clonotype showed up many times. J is TRBJ2-7 and V is TRBV7-2, with TRBD1 matching 9 bases. The CDR3 runs 14 residues. Germline-derived CDR1 and CDR2 are SGHTA and FQGNSA. J gave up 4 bases and V 5 bases, and 6 bases lay outside the gene matches. CDR3 coding DNA: TGTGCCAGCAGCCCCCGGACAGGGGATTACGAGCAGTACTTC. This translates into CASSPRTGDYEQYF.

The V gene is TRBV18, the J gene TRBJ2-1; D may match TRBD1 or TRBD2 (5 bases each). V dropped 2 bases and J dropped 5 bases, with 13 bases sitting between them. The CDR3 runs to 15 residues. The germline CDR1 and CDR2 sequences are KGHSH and LQKENI. CDR3 loop: CASSPMGPPDNEQFF. The CDR3 DNA reads as TGTGCCAGCTCACCAATGGGACCTCCGGACAATGAGCAGTTCTTC. Variable domain in full (rest from reference TRBV18 and TRBJ2-1): NAGVMQNPRHLVRRRGQEARLRCSPMKGHSHVYWYRQLPEEGLKFMVYLQKENIIDESGMPKERFSAEFPKEGPSILRIQQVVRGDSAAYFCASSPMGPPDNEQFFGPGTRLTVL.

This clonotype was found a few times. This chain uses TRBV7-8 with TRBJ2-3; TRBD1 might be the D (6 bases). V was pared by 0 bases and J by 3 bases, with 16 bases between. The CDR3 length is 17 residues. CDR1 and CDR2 (germline): SGHVS, FQNEAQ. CDR3 sequence: CASSLAGPGVPTDTQYF. Written as DNA, the CDR3 is TGTGCCAGCAGCTTAGCTGGCCCAGGGGTACCAACAGATACGCAGTATTTT.

J is TRBJ2-3 and V is TRBV4-1, with 13 bases fitting TRBD2. Germline V gene data show CDR1 as MGHRA and CDR2 as YSYEKL. This CDR3 spans 19 amino acids. J gave up 5 bases and V 0 bases, and 11 bases lay outside the gene matches. The CDR3 is CASSQEIIGLAGVEDTQYF. The CDR3 DNA sequence: TGCGCCAGCAGCCAAGAGATTATCGGACTAGCGGGAGTGGAAGATACGCAGTATTTT.

This rearrangement joins TRBV7-2 to TRBJ1-2; 7 bases map to TRBD1. The ends lost 5 bases at V and 4 bases at J; junction bases unmatched: 10. The CDR3 consists of 15 residues. Germline V CDR1 and CDR2: SGHTA, FQGNSA. The chain's CDR3 is CASSQRTGDGYGYTF. CDR3 DNA: TGTGCCAGCAGCCAAAGGACAGGAGATGGCTATGGCTACACCTTC.

The chain uses TRBV28 and TRBJ2-1; 7 bases are a match to TRBD2. Germline trimming cut 3 bases from V and 8 bases from J; bases unmatched to any gene: 7. The germline CDR1 and CDR2 sequences are MDHEN and SYDVKM. This CDR3 region has 14 residues. CDR3 in amino acids: CASSFYAGVDEQFF. In DNA, the CDR3 is TGTGCCAGCAGTTTCTATGCGGGGGTGGATGAGCAGTTCTTC.

The sample holds many counts of this clonotype. V and J are TRBV28 and TRBJ2-5; D gene unclear. The V end was cut by 5 bases, the J end by 6 bases, with 13 bases between. Germline loops: CDR1 MDHEN, CDR2 SYDVKM. The CDR3 is made up of 13 amino acids. The CDR3 is CASSPDGLKTQYF. Here the CDR3 DNA reads TGTGCCAGCAGTCCGGACGGTCTAAAGACCCAGTACTTC.

The chain couples TRBV5-1 to TRBJ2-7; D is possibly TRBD1 (6 bases). CDR3 length equals 15 residues. The germline V gene encodes CDR1 SGHRS and CDR2 YFSETQ. Trimming took off 4 bases at V and 2 bases at J, with 16 bases between the two ends. In DNA, the CDR3 is TGCGCCAGCAGCCAGTCTGCAGGGGTGACCTACGAGCAGTACTTC. Translated, it gives CASSQSAGVTYEQYF.

This chain connects TRBV6-5 to TRBJ2-7; D possibly corresponds to TRBD1 (6 bases). This CDR3 contains 14 residues. V lost 0 bases and J 3 bases, leaving 9 bases between the germline ends. Germline V gives CDR1 MNHEY, CDR2 SVGAGI. This chain's CDR3 is CASSYSDSYYEQYF. The CDR3 region has the DNA TGTGCCAGCAGTTACTCGGACAGCTACTACGAGCAGTACTTC.

This clonotype was detected a few times. V and J are TRBV9 and TRBJ2-3, with 7 nucleotides matching TRBD2. Looked up from germline, CDR1 is SGDLS and CDR2 is YYNGEE. Trimming took 2 bases from V and 1 from J; bases not matched to a gene: 4. The CDR3 extends over 15 amino acids. CDR3 DNA: TGTGCCAGCAGCGTGGGGGGGATGGGCACAGATACGCAGTATTTT. The encoded protein is CASSVGGMGTDTQYF.

The chain uses TRBV7-9 and TRBJ1-2; 7 bases are shared with TRBD1. The CDR3 spans 14 residues. J gave up 6 bases and V 6 bases, and 10 bases lay outside the gene matches. Germline assignment: CDR1 SEHNR and CDR2 FQNEAQ (reference sequence). The CDR3 DNA sequence: TGTGCCAGCAGTTCGAGGACAGGAGGGAATGGCTACACCTTC. It encodes CASSSRTGGNGYTF.

The V call is TRBV6-5, the J call TRBJ2-1; D may match TRBD1 or TRBD2 (5 bases each). This CDR3 is 12 amino acids long. Looked up from germline, CDR1 is MNHEY and CDR2 is SVGAGI. CDR3 sequence (DNA): TGTAGGGGACGCGCCGCCTACAATGAGCAGTTCTTC. Translation gives CRGRAAYNEQFF.

In this sample, this clonotype turned up a few times. The rearrangement uses TRBV7-9 and TRBJ2-1; TRBD2 aligns across 11 bases. Unmatched junction bases numbered 2, after V lost 5 bases and J lost 2 bases. Germline assignment: CDR1 SEHNR and CDR2 FQNEAQ (reference sequence). This CDR3 comprises 15 residues. CDR3 protein: CASSRGLAAYNEQFF. The CDR3 nucleotides are TGTGCCAGCAGCCGGGGACTAGCGGCCTACAATGAGCAGTTCTTC.

This clonotype was counted between two and nine times. This chain joins TRBV5-1 and TRBJ2-6, with 7 bases that match TRBD1. V lost 7 bases, J lost 0 bases, and 7 bases stayed unmatched. CDR3 length: 16 residues. Germline assignment: CDR1 SGHRS and CDR2 YFSETQ. CDR3 sequence (DNA): TGCGCCAGCGGCGTGGGACAGCCCTCTGGGGCCAACGTCCTGACTTTC. It codes for CASGVGQPSGANVLTF.

This clonotype turned up a few times. This chain uses TRBV28 with TRBJ2-3, with D tentatively TRBD2 (6 bases). Germline loops: CDR1 MDHEN, CDR2 SYDVKM. The V and J ends lost 5 bases and 0 bases respectively, with 12 bases between them. The CDR3 spans 15 residues. CDR3 loop: CASSPAGLSTDTQYF. CDR3 in DNA: TGTGCCAGCAGTCCTGCGGGGTTAAGCACAGATACGCAGTATTTT.

At least ten counts were recorded for this clonotype. The rearrangement uses TRBV6-6 and TRBJ2-7; the D is unclear. Germline lookup yields CDR1 MNHNY and CDR2 SVGAGI (reference sequence). This CDR3 is built from 12 residues. V dropped 5 bases and J dropped 2 bases, with 7 bases sitting between them. The CDR3 loop is CASSRTAYEQYF. CDR3 nucleotide sequence: TGTGCCAGCAGTAGGACGGCCTACGAGCAGTACTTC.

The chain employs TRBV6-2 or TRBV6-3 and TRBJ2-3, with TRBD2 identical over 8 bases. Trimming took 5 bases from V and 8 from J; bases not matched to a gene: 12. The CDR3 length is 15 residues. Germline CDR1 and CDR2: MNHEY and SVGEGT. The CDR3 nucleotides read TGTGCCAGCAGTCCACCCACTAGCGGCGGGGTTACGCAGTATTTT. Its translation: CASSPPTSGGVTQYF.

The V call is TRBV4-3, the J call TRBJ1-1; D is undetermined. From germline, CDR1 is LGHNA and CDR2 YSLEER. The V end was cut by 3 bases, the J end by 1 base, with 12 bases between. The CDR3 has 15 residues. DNA of the CDR3: TGCGCCAGCAGCCAGATCCACGGATCGAACACTGAAGCTTTCTTT. Its translation is CASSQIHGSNTEAFF.

The chain has TRBV20-1 and TRBJ1-6; 10 bases align to TRBD1. Germline-derived CDR1 and CDR2 are DFQATT and SNEGSKA (reference sequence). V shed 4 bases, J shed 5 bases, and the junction held 5 bases outside the gene matches. CDR3 length: 15 residues. The CDR3 nucleotides read TGCAGTGCTATAGGGACAGGGGATAATAATTCACCCCTCCACTTT. It specifies CSAIGTGDNNSPLHF.

This clonotype has more than one count but fewer than ten. J is TRBJ1-2 and V is TRBV12-3 or TRBV12-4, with TRBD1 matching over 7 bases. Losses at the gene ends were 10 bases for V and 4 bases for J; bases not matched to a gene: 6. CDR3 length equals 12 residues. Written as DNA, the CDR3 is TGTGCCACCGGGGGACAGTTCTATGGCTACACCTTC. Translation gives CATGGQFYGYTF.

This clonotype was seen a few times. V gene TRBV6-2 or TRBV6-3 combines with J gene TRBJ2-7; D is perhaps TRBD1 (7 bases). Trimming took off 6 bases at V and 4 bases at J, with 16 bases between the two ends. CDR3 size: 14 residues. In germline, CDR1 is MNHEY, CDR2 SVGEGT. CDR3 sequence (DNA): TGTGCCAGCAGGACACCGCGGGACAGATACGAGCAGTACTTC. Translation gives CASRTPRDRYEQYF.

The chain recombines TRBV20-1 with TRBJ1-2; D uncertain. Germline CDR1 reads DFQATT; CDR2 reads SNEGSKA (reference sequence). The CDR3 is 11 amino acids. Trimming stripped 1 base from V and 8 bases from J, with 8 bases between. DNA for the CDR3: TGCAGTGCTAGAGGGGCCGACGGCTACACCTTC. It yields the protein CSARGADGYTF.

This clonotype turned up a few times. CDR3 region: CASSPGLAGERRTGELFF. The CDR3 DNA sequence: TGTGCCAGCAGCCCGGGACTAGCGGGAGAGAGGAGGACCGGGGAGCTGTTTTTT. This chain connects TRBV11-2 to TRBJ2-2; 14 positions agree with TRBD2. V dropped 5 bases and J dropped 5; count of bases not matched to a gene: 10. The germline V gene has CDR1 SGHAT and CDR2 FQNNGV. This CDR3 spans 18 amino acids.

This clonotype was seen more than once but under ten times. The rearrangement uses TRBV4-1 and TRBJ2-5; D is uncertain. Germline CDR1 reads MGHRA; CDR2 reads YSYEKL. The ends were cut back, 1 base at V and 4 bases at J, with 7 bases in the middle. The CDR3 has 13 residues. The CDR3 loop reads CASSQVSRETQYF. The CDR3 nucleotides are TGCGCCAGCAGCCAAGTATCCAGAGAGACCCAGTACTTC.

This clonotype was seen at least ten times. The chain links TRBV3-1 to TRBJ2-7, with 10 bases fitting TRBD2. The germline V gene has CDR1 LGHDT and CDR2 YNNKEL (reference sequence). V gave up 4 bases and J gave up 5 bases; unmatched junction bases: 2. The CDR3 length is 13 residues. The CDR3 DNA reads TGTGCCAGCAGCCTAGCGGGAGGTAACGAGCAGTACTTC. Amino acid sequence: CASSLAGGNEQYF.